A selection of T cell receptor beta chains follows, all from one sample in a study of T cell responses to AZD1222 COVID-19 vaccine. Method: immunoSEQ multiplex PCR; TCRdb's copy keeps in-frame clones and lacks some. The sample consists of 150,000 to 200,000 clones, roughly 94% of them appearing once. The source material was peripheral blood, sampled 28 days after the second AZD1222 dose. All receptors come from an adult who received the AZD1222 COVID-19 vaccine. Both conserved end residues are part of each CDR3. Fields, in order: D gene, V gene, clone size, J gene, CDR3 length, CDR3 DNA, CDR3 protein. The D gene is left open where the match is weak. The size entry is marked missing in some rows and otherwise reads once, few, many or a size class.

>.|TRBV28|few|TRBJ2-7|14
TGTGCCAGCAGTTCCACAGGGCGGTCCTACGAGCAGTACTTC
CASSSTGRSYEQYF
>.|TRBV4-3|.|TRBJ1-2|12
TGCGCCAGCAGCCGAAACAGGGACGGCTACACCTTC
CASSRNRDGYTF
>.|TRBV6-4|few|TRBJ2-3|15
TGTGCCAGCAGTGACTCGAGGGGGAGCACAGATACGCAGTATTTT
CASSDSRGSTDTQYF
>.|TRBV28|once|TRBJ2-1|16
TGTGCCAGCAGTCCTCATTGGGACGGGCAGGGTAATGAGCAGTTCTTC
CASSPHWDGQGNEQFF
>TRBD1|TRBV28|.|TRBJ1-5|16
TGTGCCAGCAGTTCACCCACAGGGGGCGAAGGACAGCCCCAGCATTTT
CASSSPTGGEGQPQHF
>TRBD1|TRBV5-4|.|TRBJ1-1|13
TGTGCCAGCAGACCGGGACAGGGGTCTGAAGCTTTCTTT
CASRPGQGSEAFF
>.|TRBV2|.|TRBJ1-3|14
TGTGCCAGCAGTGCCGCCAGCTCTGGAAACACCATATATTTT
CASSAASSGNTIYF
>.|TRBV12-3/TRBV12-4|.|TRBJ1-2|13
TGTGCCAGCAGTTTAGGTCTCCCCTATGGCTACACCTTC
CASSLGLPYGYTF
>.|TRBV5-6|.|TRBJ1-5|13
TGTGCCAGCAGCACCGGGGGCAATCAGCCCCAGCATTTT
CASSTGGNQPQHF
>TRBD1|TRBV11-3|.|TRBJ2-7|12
TGTGCCAGCAGCTCAGGGGGTGACGAGCAGTACTTC
CASSSGGDEQYF
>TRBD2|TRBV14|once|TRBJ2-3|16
TGTGCCAGCAGCCAGCCCGCTAGCGGGAGTGCAGATACGCAGTATTTT
CASSQPASGSADTQYF
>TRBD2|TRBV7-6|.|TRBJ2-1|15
TGTGCCAGCAGCTTACAAGCGGGGGACCCCAATGAGCAGTTCTTC
CASSLQAGDPNEQFF
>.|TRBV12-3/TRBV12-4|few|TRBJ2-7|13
TGTGCCAGCAGTTTAGCAGGATCCTACGAGCAGTACTTC
CASSLAGSYEQYF
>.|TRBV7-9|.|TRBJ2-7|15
TGTGCCAGCAGCCCGACCCGGGACACCTCCTACGAGCAGTACTTC
CASSPTRDTSYEQYF
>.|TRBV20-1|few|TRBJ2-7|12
TGCAGTGCTAGTTCGGCTAGCTACGAGCAGTACTTC
CSASSASYEQYF
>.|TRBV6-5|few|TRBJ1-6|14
TGTGCCAGCAGTTTGAGGTTTCGGAATTCACCCCTCCACTTT
CASSLRFRNSPLHF
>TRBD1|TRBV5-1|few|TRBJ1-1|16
TGCGCCAGCAGCTTAGGGTGGACAGGGGAGTCCACTGAAGCTTTCTTT
CASSLGWTGESTEAFF
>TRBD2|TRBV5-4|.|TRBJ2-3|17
TGTGCCAGCAGCTTGGGGACTAGCGGGGGAACCACAGATACGCAGTATTTT
CASSLGTSGGTTDTQYF
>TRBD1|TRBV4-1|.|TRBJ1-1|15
TGCGCCAGCAGCCAAGGCAGGGGGAAGAACACTGAAGCTTTCTTT
CASSQGRGKNTEAFF
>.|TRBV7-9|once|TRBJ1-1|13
TGTGCCAGCAGCAGGCAGTCGAACACTGAAGCTTTCTTT
CASSRQSNTEAFF
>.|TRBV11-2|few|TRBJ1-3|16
TGTGCCAGCAGCTTGGATAGGGAGAGCTCTGGAAACACCATATATTTT
CASSLDRESSGNTIYF
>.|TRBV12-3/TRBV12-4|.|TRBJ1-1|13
TGTGCCAGCAGTTCAGGGGCGGAGACTGAAGCTTTCTTT
CASSSGAETEAFF
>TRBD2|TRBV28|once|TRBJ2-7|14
TGTGCCAGCAGTCTTAGCGGGGGTGCCTACGAGCAGTACTTC
CASSLSGGAYEQYF
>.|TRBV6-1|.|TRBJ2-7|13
TGTGCCAGCAGTGACGTCTACTCCTACGAGCAGTACTTC
CASSDVYSYEQYF